This T cell receptor beta chain derives from a study of T cell changes during pregnancy in multiple sclerosis. This clone turned up a few times. This CDR3 is built from 14 residues. From germline, CDR1 is SGHTA and CDR2 FQGNSA. The V segment lost 6 bases and the J segment 3 bases; nucleotides outside the gene matches: 8. The assay was immunoSEQ multiplex PCR, and TCRdb's table has in-frame clones only and misses some. The sample shows over 85,000 clones, roughly 89% of them seen only once. This TCR was sampled from a female donor in good health, enrolled as a control in a pregnancy study. This specimen was peripheral blood, taken after pregnancy. The genes are TRBV7-2 and TRBJ2-7, with 7 bases aligning to TRBD2. The CDR3 region has the DNA TGTGCCAGCAGGGGGGGGTCCCGCGGCTACGAGCAGTACTTC. Its protein product is CASRGGSRGYEQYF.